This T cell receptor (beta chain) emerged from a study of blood T cell repertoires in COVID-19. Study context: Collection of acute and convalescent COVID-19 samples took place in the United States, Italy and Spain. In each case, the material was cDNA or gDNA derived from T cells, B-cell-depleted T cells, or PBMCs.

In the study's own analysis: Estimation of nucleated cell counts relied on the amplification of reference gene primers. Clones were sequenced by immunoSEQ multiplex PCR, and TCRdb holds only the in-frame ones, with some missing. V, J and clone size are taken as reported in that table, and D and trimming were inferred from the DNA itself. Among fewer than 300,000 clones listed, approximately 81% were seen once. Germline CDR1 MRHNA, CDR2 SNTAGT. The trim removed 3 bases at V and 0 bases at J, leaving 7 bases unmatched. The CDR3 consists of 17 residues. The TCR comes from a woman aged 55-69 years with active or convalescent COVID-19. The V gene is TRBV6-4, the J gene TRBJ2-1, with 8 nucleotides matching TRBD1. The sample taken for sequencing was peripheral blood. CDR3 sequence reads: CASSEGQGVTSYNEQFF. The DNA of the CDR3 is TGTGCCAGCAGTGAAGGACAGGGAGTAACCTCCTACAATGAGCAGTTCTTC.